A single sample is the source of the 9 T cell receptor beta chains below, sequenced in a study of blood T cell repertoires in COVID-19. Sequenced by immunoSEQ multiplex PCR; TCRdb stores in-frame clones only, minus some. The sample consists of about 270,000 clones, approximately 89% of them appearing once. The source material was PBMCs or T cells enriched from blood (not recorded which). The receptors stem from a man aged 35-49 years who had been exposed to COVID-19.

The chain uses TRBV2 and TRBJ2-6, with D possibly TRBD2 on 6 matching bases. Trimming shortened V by 6 bases and J by 0 bases, and 9 bases separated the two germline ends. The germline gives CDR1 SNHLY, CDR2 FYNNEI. There are 15 residues in the CDR3. DNA of the CDR3: TGTGCCAGCAGGGAGGGGACCTCTGGGGCCAACGTCCTGACTTTC. Translating it yields CASREGTSGANVLTF.

This sequence joins TRBV18 and TRBJ2-7; D gene unclear. Germline V gives CDR1 KGHSH, CDR2 LQKENI. The V and J ends lost 3 bases and 6 bases respectively, with 15 bases between them. The CDR3 length is 14 residues. As DNA, the CDR3 is TGTGCCAGCTCACCTCTCTTTGATTCGGGCGAGCAGTACTTC. Translating it yields CASSPLFDSGEQYF.

The chain combines TRBV28 with TRBJ1-5, with 7 nucleotides matching TRBD1. From germline, CDR1 is MDHEN and CDR2 SYDVKM. V dropped 6 bases and J dropped 5; count of bases not matched to a gene: 10. The CDR3 sequence is 15 residues long. CDR3 in DNA: TGTGCCAGCAGCACCGACAGGGAGAGGGATCAGCCCCAGCATTTT. It specifies CASSTDRERDQPQHF.

This chain links TRBV7-3 with TRBJ2-3, with 12 bases that match TRBD2. This CDR3 spans 16 amino acids. V lost 4 bases and J lost 4; bases outside the gene matches: 6. The germline CDR1 and CDR2 sequences are SGHTA and FQGTGA. The CDR3 loop reads CASSSGTSGWADTQYF. CDR3 DNA sequence: TGTGCCAGCAGCTCCGGGACTAGCGGGTGGGCAGATACGCAGTATTTT. The variable domain in full, with the rest retrieved from reference TRBV7-3 and TRBJ2-3, is GAGVSQTPSNKVTEKGKYVELRCDPISGHTALYWYRQSLGQGPEFLIYFQGTGAADDSGLPNDRFFAVRPEGSVSTLKIQRTERGDSAVYLCASSSGTSGWADTQYFGPGTRLTVL.

This chain links TRBV6-5 with TRBJ2-7; tentative D call: TRBD2 (5 bases). This CDR3 has 14 amino acids. Germline V gene sequence: CDR1 MNHEY, CDR2 SVGAGI. Deletions cut 2 bases from V and 3 bases from J, with 11 bases between. In DNA, the CDR3 is TGTGCCAGCAGTTACCTAGTGGGGAGCTACGAGCAGTACTTC. Translating it yields CASSYLVGSYEQYF.

The chain uses TRBV5-5 and TRBJ1-5; D not resolved. This CDR3 has 13 amino acids. Trimming cost V 1 base and J 4 bases, with 6 bases left between them. Germline values: CDR1 SGHKS, CDR2 YYEKEE (reference sequence). This chain's CDR3 is CASSLSQNQPQHF. DNA of the CDR3: TGTGCCAGCAGCTTGTCCCAGAATCAGCCCCAGCATTTT.

This rearrangement joins TRBV6-2 or TRBV6-3 to TRBJ2-7, with a possible D match to TRBD2 (6 bases). Trimming stripped 0 bases from V and 2 bases from J, with 14 bases between. There are 16 residues in the CDR3. Germline V gives CDR1 MNHEY, CDR2 SVGEGT. CDR3 nucleotide sequence: TGTGCCAGCAGTTACTCGGAGGGGAGTACGGCCTACGAGCAGTACTTC. Translating gives CASSYSEGSTAYEQYF.

The V call is TRBV30, the J call TRBJ1-1, with TRBD1 identical over 7 bases. The CDR3 has 14 amino acids. Germline V gene sequence: CDR1 GTSNPN, CDR2 SVGIG (reference sequence). The trim removed 2 bases at V and 4 bases at J, leaving 7 bases unmatched. The DNA for the CDR3 is TGTGCCTGGAGTTGGGACAGTCCGGGCACTGAAGCTTTCTTT. Translating it yields CAWSWDSPGTEAFF.

The chain joins TRBV28 to TRBJ1-3; D might be TRBD1 (6 bases). Trimming pared 3 bases from V and 4 bases from J, leaving 10 bases between. The CDR3 contains 14 residues. Germline CDR1 reads MDHEN; CDR2 reads SYDVKM. The CDR3 loop reads CASSFLQGGNTIYF. As DNA, the CDR3 is TGTGCCAGCAGTTTTCTACAGGGCGGAAACACCATATATTTT.